Detailed here is one T cell receptor beta chain. The antigen remains undetermined. This record belongs to a study of shared clonotypes between healthy human individuals. For the study at large: Each donor's CD4 naive and CD4 memory cells filled three plates apiece, CD8 naive two, and CD8 memory one. Study results and caveats: Generation of non-shared clonotypes was less probable than generation of clonotypes shared by all four donors.

Sequenced by immunoSEQ multiplex PCR; TCRdb stores in-frame clones only, minus some. The data contain almost 700,000 clones, approximately 90% of them seen just once; the ten biggest clones take up approximately 24%. CDR1 and CDR2 (germline): WSHSY, SAAADI. Losses at the gene ends were 8 bases for V and 4 bases for J; bases not matched to a gene: 10. The CDR3 sequence is 16 residues long. Naive CD8 populations comprised CD45RO-negative cells positively selected for CCR7, excluding terminally differentiated effector memory CD45RA+ cells. The specimen sequenced was naive CD8+ T cells sorted from blood. This TCR was sampled from a man aged 25 to 45 in good health. The rearrangement uses TRBV10-2 and TRBJ2-1; TRBD2 aligns across 11 bases. Written as DNA, the CDR3 is TGCGCCAGCGCAACTAGCGGGAGATACCTGTACAATGAGCAGTTCTTC. As protein: CASATSGRYLYNEQFF.